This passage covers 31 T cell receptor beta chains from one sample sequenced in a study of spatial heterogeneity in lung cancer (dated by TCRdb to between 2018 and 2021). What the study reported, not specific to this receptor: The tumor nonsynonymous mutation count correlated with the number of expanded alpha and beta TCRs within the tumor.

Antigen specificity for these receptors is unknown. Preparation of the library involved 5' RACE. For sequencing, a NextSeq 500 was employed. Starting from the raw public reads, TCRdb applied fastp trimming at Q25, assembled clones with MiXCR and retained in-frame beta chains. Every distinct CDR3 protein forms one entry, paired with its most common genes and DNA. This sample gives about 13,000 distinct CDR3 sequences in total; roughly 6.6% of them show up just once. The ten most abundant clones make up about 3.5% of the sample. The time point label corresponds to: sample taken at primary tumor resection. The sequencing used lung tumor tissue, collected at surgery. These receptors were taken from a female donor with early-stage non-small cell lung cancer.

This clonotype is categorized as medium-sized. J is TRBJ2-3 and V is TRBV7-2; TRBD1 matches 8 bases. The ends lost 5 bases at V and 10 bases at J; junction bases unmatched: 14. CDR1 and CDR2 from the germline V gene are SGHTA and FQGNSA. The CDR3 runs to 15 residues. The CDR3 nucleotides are TGTGCCAGCAGCGGGCGACAGGGGACCGATGTTGCGCAGTATTTT. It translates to CASSGRQGTDVAQYF.

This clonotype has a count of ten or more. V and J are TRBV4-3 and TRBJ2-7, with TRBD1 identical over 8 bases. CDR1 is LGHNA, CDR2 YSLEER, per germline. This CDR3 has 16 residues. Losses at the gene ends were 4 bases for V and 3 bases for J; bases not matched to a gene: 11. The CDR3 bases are TGCGCCAGCAGCCTTATGCTGGACAGGGTCGGCTACGAGCAGTACTTC. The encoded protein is CASSLMLDRVGYEQYF.

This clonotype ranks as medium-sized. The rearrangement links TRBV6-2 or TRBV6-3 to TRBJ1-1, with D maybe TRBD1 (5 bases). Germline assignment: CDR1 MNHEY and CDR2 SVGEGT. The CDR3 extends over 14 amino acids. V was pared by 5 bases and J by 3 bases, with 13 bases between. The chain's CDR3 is CASSRPLTDTEAFF. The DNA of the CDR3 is TGTGCCAGCAGTCGACCTTTGACAGACACTGAAGCTTTCTTT.

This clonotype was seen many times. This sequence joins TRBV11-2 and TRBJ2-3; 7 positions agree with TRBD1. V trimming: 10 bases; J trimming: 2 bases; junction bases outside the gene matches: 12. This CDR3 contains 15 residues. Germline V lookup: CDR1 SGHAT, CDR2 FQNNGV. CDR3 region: CATTGPGQLTDTQYF. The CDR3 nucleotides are TGTGCCACTACAGGACCGGGACAGCTCACAGATACGCAGTATTTT.

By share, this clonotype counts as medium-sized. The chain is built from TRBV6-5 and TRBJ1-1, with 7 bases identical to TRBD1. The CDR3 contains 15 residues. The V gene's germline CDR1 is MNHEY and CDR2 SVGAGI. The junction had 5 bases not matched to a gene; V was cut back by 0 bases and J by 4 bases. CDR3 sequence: CASSYSGGLSTEAFF. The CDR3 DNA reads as TGTGCCAGCAGTTACTCAGGGGGCCTGAGCACTGAAGCTTTCTTT.

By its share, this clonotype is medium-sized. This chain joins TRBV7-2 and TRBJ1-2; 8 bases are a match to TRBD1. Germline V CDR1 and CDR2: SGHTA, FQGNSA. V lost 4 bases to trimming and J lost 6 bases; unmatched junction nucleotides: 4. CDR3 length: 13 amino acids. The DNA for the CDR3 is TGTGCCAGCAGCTCCCGGACAGGGCATGGCTACACCTTC. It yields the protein CASSSRTGHGYTF.

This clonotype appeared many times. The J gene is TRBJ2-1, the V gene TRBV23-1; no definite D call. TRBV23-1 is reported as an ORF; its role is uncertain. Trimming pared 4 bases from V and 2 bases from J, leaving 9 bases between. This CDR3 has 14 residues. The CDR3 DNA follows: TGCGCCAGCAGTCCTTACGGACCCTACAATGAGCAGTTCTTC. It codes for CASSPYGPYNEQFF.

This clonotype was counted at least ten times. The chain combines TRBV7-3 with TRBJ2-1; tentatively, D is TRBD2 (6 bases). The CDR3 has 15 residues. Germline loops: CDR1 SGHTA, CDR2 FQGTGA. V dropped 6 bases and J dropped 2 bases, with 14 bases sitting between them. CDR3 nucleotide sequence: TGTGCCAGCAGTATAACTAGCAGACCCTACAATGAGCAGTTCTTC. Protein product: CASSITSRPYNEQFF.

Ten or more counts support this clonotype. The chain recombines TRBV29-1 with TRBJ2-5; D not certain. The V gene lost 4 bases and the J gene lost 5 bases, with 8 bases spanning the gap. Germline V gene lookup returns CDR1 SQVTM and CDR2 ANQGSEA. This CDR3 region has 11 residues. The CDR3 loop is CSVVRMETQYF. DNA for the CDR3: TGCAGCGTTGTCAGAATGGAGACCCAGTACTTC.

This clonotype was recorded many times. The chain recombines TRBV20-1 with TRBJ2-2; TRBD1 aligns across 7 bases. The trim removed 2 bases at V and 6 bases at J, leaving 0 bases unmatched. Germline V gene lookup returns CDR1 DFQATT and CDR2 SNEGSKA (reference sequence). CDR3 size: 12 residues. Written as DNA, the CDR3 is TGCAGTGCTAGACAGGGGGCCGGGGAGCTGTTTTTT. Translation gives CSARQGAGELFF.

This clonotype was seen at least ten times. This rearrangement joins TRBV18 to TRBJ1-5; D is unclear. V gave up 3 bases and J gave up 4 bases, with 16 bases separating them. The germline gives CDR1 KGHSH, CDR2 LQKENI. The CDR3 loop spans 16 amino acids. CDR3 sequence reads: CASSPLVVGRNQPQHF. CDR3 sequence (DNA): TGTGCCAGCTCACCCCTGGTTGTCGGGAGGAATCAGCCCCAGCATTTT.

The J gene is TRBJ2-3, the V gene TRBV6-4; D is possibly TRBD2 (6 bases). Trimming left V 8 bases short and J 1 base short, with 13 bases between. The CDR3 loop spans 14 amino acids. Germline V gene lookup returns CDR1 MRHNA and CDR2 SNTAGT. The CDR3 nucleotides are TGTGCCAGCTCACGGGAGTCGGGCACAGATACGCAGTATTTT. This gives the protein CASSRESGTDTQYF.

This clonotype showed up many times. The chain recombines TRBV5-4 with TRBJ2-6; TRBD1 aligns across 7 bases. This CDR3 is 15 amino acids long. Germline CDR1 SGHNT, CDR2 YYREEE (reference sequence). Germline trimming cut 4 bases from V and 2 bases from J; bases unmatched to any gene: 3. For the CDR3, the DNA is TGTGCCAGCAGCCAAGGGGGCGCTGGGGCCAACGTCCTGACTTTC. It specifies CASSQGGAGANVLTF.

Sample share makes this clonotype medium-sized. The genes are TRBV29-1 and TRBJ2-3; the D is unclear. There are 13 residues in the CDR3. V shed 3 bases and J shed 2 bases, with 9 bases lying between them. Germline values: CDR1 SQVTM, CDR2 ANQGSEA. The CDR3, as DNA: TGCAGCGTTGACGTTCAGCACACAGATACGCAGTATTTT. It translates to CSVDVQHTDTQYF.

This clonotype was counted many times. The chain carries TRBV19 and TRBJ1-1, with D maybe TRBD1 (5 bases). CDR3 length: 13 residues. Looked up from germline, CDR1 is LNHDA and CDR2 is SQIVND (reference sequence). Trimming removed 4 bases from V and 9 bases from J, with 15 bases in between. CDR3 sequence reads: CASSNQQGSQAFF. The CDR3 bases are TGTGCCAGTAGTAACCAGCAGGGATCCCAAGCTTTCTTT.

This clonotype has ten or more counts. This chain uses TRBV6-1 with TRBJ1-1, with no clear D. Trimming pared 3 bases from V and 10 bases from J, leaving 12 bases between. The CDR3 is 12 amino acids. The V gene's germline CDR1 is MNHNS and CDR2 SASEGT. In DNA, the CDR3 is TGTGCCAGCAGTGATGCCTATCGTGGAGCTTTCTTT. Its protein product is CASSDAYRGAFF.

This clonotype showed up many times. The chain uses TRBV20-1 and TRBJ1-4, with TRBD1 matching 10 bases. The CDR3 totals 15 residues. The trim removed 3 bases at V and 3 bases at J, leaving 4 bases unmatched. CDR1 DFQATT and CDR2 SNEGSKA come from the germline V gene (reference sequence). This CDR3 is CSARDRGVSNEKLFF. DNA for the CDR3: TGCAGTGCTAGGGACAGGGGGGTTTCTAATGAAAAACTGTTTTTT.

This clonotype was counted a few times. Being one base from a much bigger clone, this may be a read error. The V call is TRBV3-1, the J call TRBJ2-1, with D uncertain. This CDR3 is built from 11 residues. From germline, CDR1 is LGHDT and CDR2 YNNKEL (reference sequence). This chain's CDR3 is CANSLYNEQFF. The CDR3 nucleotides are TGTGCCAACAGCCTTTACAATGAGCAGTTCTTC.

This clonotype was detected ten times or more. In nucleotides, the CDR3 is TGTGCCAGCAGTTATTTGACCAATCAGCCCCAGCATTTT. Its protein is CASSYLTNQPQHF. The chain carries TRBV6-2 or TRBV6-3 and TRBJ1-5; D remains unclear. V was trimmed by 3 bases and J by 3 bases, leaving 6 bases between them. Germline V CDR1 and CDR2: MNHEY, SVGEGT. The CDR3 totals 13 residues.

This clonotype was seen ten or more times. The CDR3 DNA sequence: TGCGCCAGCAGCTCTACGGGAGGATCCACCGGGGAGCTGTTTTTT. This gives the protein CASSSTGGSTGELFF. V gene TRBV5-1 combines with J gene TRBJ2-2, with TRBD2 matching 7 bases. The CDR3 has 15 amino acids. After removal of 3 bases from V and 4 bases from J, the junction contained 6 bases not matched to a gene. The germline V gene encodes CDR1 SGHRS and CDR2 YFSETQ.

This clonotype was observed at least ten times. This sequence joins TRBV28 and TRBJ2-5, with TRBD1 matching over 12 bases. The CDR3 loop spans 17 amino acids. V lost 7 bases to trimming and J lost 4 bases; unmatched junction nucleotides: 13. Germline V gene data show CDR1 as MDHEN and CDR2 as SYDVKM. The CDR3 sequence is CASTNPTRDRGRETQYF. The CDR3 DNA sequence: TGTGCCAGCACCAACCCGACCCGGGACAGGGGGCGAGAGACCCAGTACTTC.

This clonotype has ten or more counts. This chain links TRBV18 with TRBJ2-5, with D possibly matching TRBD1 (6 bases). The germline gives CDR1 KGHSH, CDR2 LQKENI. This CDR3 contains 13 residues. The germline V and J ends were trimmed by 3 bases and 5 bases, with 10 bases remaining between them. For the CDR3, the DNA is TGTGCCAGCTCACCTGGACAGATTGAGACCCAGTACTTC. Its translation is CASSPGQIETQYF.

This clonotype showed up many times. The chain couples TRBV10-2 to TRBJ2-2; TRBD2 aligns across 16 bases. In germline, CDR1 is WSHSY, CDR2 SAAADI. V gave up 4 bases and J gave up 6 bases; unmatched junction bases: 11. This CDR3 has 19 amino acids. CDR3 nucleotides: TGCGCCAGCAGTGGAGGAGGGACTAGCGGGAGGGCCGGCGCCGGGGAGCTGTTTTTT. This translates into CASSGGGTSGRAGAGELFF.

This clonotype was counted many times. CDR3 sequence reads: CAISGGSYYGYTF. Here the CDR3 DNA reads TGTGCCATCAGTGGGGGCAGCTACTATGGCTACACCTTC. This chain joins TRBV10-3 and TRBJ1-2, with D possibly matching TRBD1 (5 bases). Trimming removed 4 bases at V and 3 bases at J, with 9 bases between. Germline-derived CDR1 and CDR2 are ENHRY and SYGVKD. The CDR3 runs to 13 residues.

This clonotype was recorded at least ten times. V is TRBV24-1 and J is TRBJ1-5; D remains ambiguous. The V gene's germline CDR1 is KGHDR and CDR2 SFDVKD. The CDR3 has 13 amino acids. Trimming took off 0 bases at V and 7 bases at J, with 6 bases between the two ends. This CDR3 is CATSDLGGQPQHF. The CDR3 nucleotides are TGTGCCACCAGTGATTTGGGAGGGCAGCCCCAGCATTTT.

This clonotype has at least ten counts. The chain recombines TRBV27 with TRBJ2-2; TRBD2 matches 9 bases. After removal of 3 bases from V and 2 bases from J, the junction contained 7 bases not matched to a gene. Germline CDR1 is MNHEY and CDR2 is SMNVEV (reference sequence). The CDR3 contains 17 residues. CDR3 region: CASSFTAGGPNTGELFF. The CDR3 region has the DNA TGTGCCAGCAGTTTCACAGCGGGAGGACCTAACACCGGGGAGCTGTTTTTT.

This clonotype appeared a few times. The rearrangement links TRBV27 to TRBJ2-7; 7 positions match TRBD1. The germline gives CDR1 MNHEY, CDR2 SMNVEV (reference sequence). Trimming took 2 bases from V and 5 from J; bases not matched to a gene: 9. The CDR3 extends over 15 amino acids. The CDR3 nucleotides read TGTGCCAGCAGTTTAACGGGACAGTTCCGAGACGAGCAGTACTTC. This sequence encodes CASSLTGQFRDEQYF.

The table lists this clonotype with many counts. CDR3 loop: CASCSGPDTQYF. CDR3 bases: TGTGCCAGCTGTTCGGGCCCAGATACGCAGTATTTT. The chain has TRBV27 and TRBJ2-3; D is undetermined. This CDR3 contains 12 residues. The V gene's germline CDR1 is MNHEY and CDR2 SMNVEV (reference sequence). The V end was cut by 8 bases, the J end by 4 bases, with 10 bases between.

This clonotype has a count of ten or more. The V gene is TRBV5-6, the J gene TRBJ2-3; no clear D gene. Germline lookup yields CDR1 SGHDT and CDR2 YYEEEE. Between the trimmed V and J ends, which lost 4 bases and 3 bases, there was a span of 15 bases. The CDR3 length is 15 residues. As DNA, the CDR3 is TGTGCCAGCAGCGCAGGATCATACTTGACAGATACGCAGTATTTT. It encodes CASSAGSYLTDTQYF.

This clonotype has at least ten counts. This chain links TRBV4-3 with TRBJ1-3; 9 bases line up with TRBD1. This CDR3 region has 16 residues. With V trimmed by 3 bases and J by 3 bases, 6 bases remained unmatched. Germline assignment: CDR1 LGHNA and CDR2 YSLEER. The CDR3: CASSQGQGSRGNTIYF. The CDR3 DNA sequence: TGCGCCAGCAGCCAGGGACAGGGCTCGCGTGGAAACACCATATATTTT.

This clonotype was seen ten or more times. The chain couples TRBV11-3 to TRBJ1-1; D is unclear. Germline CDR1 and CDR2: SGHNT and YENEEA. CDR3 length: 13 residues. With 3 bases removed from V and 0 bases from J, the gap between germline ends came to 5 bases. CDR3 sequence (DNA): TGTGCCAGCAGCTTTGAGGTGAACACTGAAGCTTTCTTT. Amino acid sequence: CASSFEVNTEAFF. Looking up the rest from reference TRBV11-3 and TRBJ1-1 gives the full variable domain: EAGVVQSPRYKIIEKKQPVAFWCNPISGHNTLYWYLQNLGQGPELLIRYENEEAVDDSQLPKDRFSAERLKGVDSTLKIQPAELGDSAVYLCASSFEVNTEAFFGQGTRLTVV.